This T cell receptor beta chain was recovered during a study of T cell repertoires in cytomegalovirus infection. This clonotype was counted between two and nine times. Its antigen is currently unknown. MiXCR was run by TCRdb on the reads, yielding one entry per CDR3 protein. Here the sample spans a few hundred thousand distinct CDR3 sequences, 12% to 15% being singletons. The germline gives CDR1 DFQATT, CDR2 SNEGSKA (reference sequence). This CDR3 comprises 12 residues. Whole-study findings and limits: Cumulative frequency (of public TCR beta family members) identified carriers of CMV plus the relevant HLA. Dominant in the ex vivo response were TCR beta clonotypes restricted by HLA-C and specific for CMV.

Sample: PBMCs. The receptor was isolated from a human donor in good health (CMV status not recorded). Some clones in this sample may be carry-over from other donors' samples. This chain connects TRBV20-1 to TRBJ2-7; D is undetermined. The CDR3 reads CRAASDLYEQYF. The CDR3 coding sequence is TGCAGGGCTGCATCGGACCTTTACGAGCAGTACTTC.